This T cell receptor beta chain is drawn from a study of memory CD4+ T cells and cytomegalovirus serostatus. CDR3 size: 13 residues. Germline CDR1 SNHLY, CDR2 FYNNEI. V dropped 10 bases and J dropped 7; count of bases not matched to a gene: 7. TCRdb keeps only in-frame clones here, not all; method: immunoSEQ multiplex PCR. The sample has about 44,000 clones; approximately 82% are singletons. The sort gate was single viable CD3+CD4+CD8-CD45RO+ cells for memory CD4+ T cells. Sample: memory CD4+ T cells from blood. The chain couples TRBV2 to TRBJ1-6; 7 nucleotides agree with TRBD1. This receptor was identified in an adult in good health and CMV-seronegative. The CDR3 here is CATTTGRNSPLHF. The CDR3 DNA reads as TGTGCCACCACGACAGGGCGGAATTCACCCCTCCACTTT.